What follows is one TCR beta chain and its context. Its antigen is unknown. The data are from a study of vaccination and CD4 T cells after COVID-19. Study details: In culture, cells were exposed to overlapping spike peptides from SARS-CoV-2, HCoV-NL63, HCoV-OC43 and HCoV-229E.

Indicated treatment: approximately nine-day PBMC culture with coronavirus spike peptide pools or control peptides (ViraFEST assay). Two million PBMCs went into each well for culture with around 9.2 IU/ml IL-2 and around 10 ug/ml peptide pools. Germline V lookup: CDR1 LNHDA, CDR2 SQIVND (reference sequence). V trimming: 5 bases; J trimming: 5 bases; junction bases outside the gene matches: 12. The CDR3 has 17 residues. The Oncomine TCR Beta short-read assay sequenced DNA from cultured CD4+ T cells. TCRdb re-analysed the PCR reads in MiXCR, keeping a single row per CDR3 protein. The table includes about 22,000 distinct CDR3 sequences, approximately 29% detected once.

This clonotype originated in a human donor with COVID-19. The rearrangement joins TRBV19 to TRBJ1-2, with 12 nucleotides matching TRBD1. The sequencing input was cultured CD4+ T cells from blood. This chain's CDR3 is CASSLIGTGGAGYGYTF. As DNA, the CDR3 is TGTGCCAGTAGTCTTATCGGGACAGGGGGCGCAGGATATGGCTACACCTTC. Full variable domain (rest looked up from reference TRBV19 and TRBJ1-2): DGGITQSPKYLFRKEGQNVTLSCEQNLNHDAMYWYRQDPGQGLRLIYYSQIVNDFQKGDIAEGYSVSREKKESFPLTVTSAQKNPTAFYLCASSLIGTGGAGYGYTFGSGTRLTVV.